These T cell receptor beta chains were read from a single sample in a study of blood T cells in healthy people across ages. Using its own MiXCR run on the 5' RACE reads, TCRdb lists one record per CDR3 protein. The top ten clones hold 22% of a sample with roughly 800,000 distinct CDR3 sequences, about 62% of them seen once. Sequenced: blood. These receptors were collected from a man aged 25 to 45 in good health. The CDR3 runs from the conserved cysteine through the conserved F or W. The order of the fields is CDR3 DNA, CDR3 protein, J gene, D gene, clone size, V gene. D genes are given only for firm matches. Clone size appears in some rows only: once, few, many, or a class for an expanded clone.

TGTGCCAGCAAAACTAGCGGGAGGTACGAGCAGTACTTC,CASKTSGRYEQYF,TRBJ2-7,TRBD2,.,TRBV6-5
TGTGCCAGCAGTTGGAGCAATGAGCAGTTCTTC,CASSWSNEQFF,TRBJ2-1,.,few,TRBV12-3/TRBV12-4
TGTGCCTGGCACTCGGGACTAGTTAAAACCGGGGAGCTGTTTTTT,CAWHSGLVKTGELFF,TRBJ2-2,TRBD2,.,TRBV30
TGTGCCAGCAGCTGGGCGCAGGGTTCACGGACCGAAGCTTTCTTT,CASSWAQGSRTEAFF,TRBJ1-1,.,many,TRBV7-9
TGCGCCAGCAGCTTGTCCGGAACCGGCCTGAACACTGAAGCTTTCTTT,CASSLSGTGLNTEAFF,TRBJ1-1,.,few,TRBV5-1
TGTGCCAGCTCACCGGGTGGGCTAGCCAAAAACATTCAGTACTTC,CASSPGGLAKNIQYF,TRBJ2-4,.,.,TRBV18
TGTGCCAGTAGGAGTGGGGGAAACCAGCCCCAGCATTTT,CASRSGGNQPQHF,TRBJ1-5,.,once,TRBV19
TGTGCCATCGGGTGGGACAGGGGCTATGGCTACACCTTC,CAIGWDRGYGYTF,TRBJ1-2,TRBD1,.,TRBV10-3
TGCAGTGGTACTAGCGGTTACTCTAGCACAGATACGCAGTATTTT,CSGTSGYSSTDTQYF,TRBJ2-3,TRBD2,.,TRBV20-1
TGCAGCGTTGAGTTGACGAGGGGGAAATTGAACACTGAAGCTTTCTTT,CSVELTRGKLNTEAFF,TRBJ1-1,.,.,TRBV29-1
TGCAGTGCTCCGCCTCGACAGTCAACTAATGAAAAACTGTTTTTT,CSAPPRQSTNEKLFF,TRBJ1-4,.,few,TRBV20-1
TGTGCCAGCAGTGAATATAATCCCGGGACAGGGTCTGGAAACACCATATATTTT,CASSEYNPGTGSGNTIYF,TRBJ1-3,TRBD1,many,TRBV25-1
TGCAGTGCGCAGGGCACCGGGGAGCTGTTTTTT,CSAQGTGELFF,TRBJ2-2,.,.,TRBV20-1
TGCAGTGCATCGGGGGTTTCTAGCACAGATACGCAGTATTTT,CSASGVSSTDTQYF,TRBJ2-3,.,.,TRBV20-1
TGTGCCAGCAGTGAAATGGGCACCTACACCACAGATACGCAGTATTTT,CASSEMGTYTTDTQYF,TRBJ2-3,.,.,TRBV25-1
TGTGCCAGTTCGACTAGCGGGGAGACCCAGTACTTC,CASSTSGETQYF,TRBJ2-5,TRBD2,.,TRBV6-1
TGTGCCAGCAGTTTATACGGCGGACATAGCCTGCTTACGGAAGAGCAGTACTTC,CASSLYGGHSLLTEEQYF,TRBJ2-5,.,.,TRBV12-3/TRBV12-4
TGCAGTGCTAGGGCTAGCGGGAGAGAGACCCAGTACTTC,CSARASGRETQYF,TRBJ2-5,TRBD2,few,TRBV20-1
TGCAGTGCTAGAGACCGACCTGCAGGGGGCAGGAATGAGCAGTTCTTC,CSARDRPAGGRNEQFF,TRBJ2-1,TRBD1,.,TRBV20-1
TGTGCCAGCAGCTTGTTATTTCCGGGGGCTAACTATGGCTACACCTTC,CASSLLFPGANYGYTF,TRBJ1-2,.,.,TRBV5-5
TGTGCCAGCAGTTTTGGTCTGGGGGCAGGAGAGACCCAGTACTTC,CASSFGLGAGETQYF,TRBJ2-5,.,few,TRBV12-3/TRBV12-4
TGTGCCAGCAGGACACAGGGGGCTGGTGGGGCCAACGTCCTGACTTTC,CASRTQGAGGANVLTF,TRBJ2-6,TRBD1,.,TRBV28
TGTGCCAGCAGCTTACCCAGGACTAGCGGGAGGGGCGTTATGACTAGCACAGATACGCAGTATTTT,CASSLPRTSGRGVMTSTDTQYF,TRBJ2-3,TRBD2,.,TRBV11-2
TGCAGTGCTATTCATCTAGACAGATTCTACGAGCAGTACTTC,CSAIHLDRFYEQYF,TRBJ2-7,.,.,TRBV20-1
TGTGCCAGCACCAAAAGTCCTATGGGTAGAACTAGTCAGTACTTC,CASTKSPMGRTSQYF,TRBJ2-5,.,.,TRBV12-3/TRBV12-4
TGTGCCAGCATCCCTAGCTCTGATACGCAGTATTTT,CASIPSSDTQYF,TRBJ2-3,.,.,TRBV7-2
TGTGCCAGCAGTTTTATCGGGGAGACCGCCTACGAGCAGTACTTC,CASSFIGETAYEQYF,TRBJ2-7,.,.,TRBV12-3/TRBV12-4
TGTGCCAGCAGTTTCCGGACAGACCTCACCGGGGAGCTGTTTTTT,CASSFRTDLTGELFF,TRBJ2-2,.,.,TRBV6-5